The sequence of this TCR beta chain was determined in a study of vaccination and CD4 T cells after COVID-19. As for the study in general: Samples were taken after vaccination, a median of roughly 65 days after dose two, with a range of 14 to 241.

Treatment here: roughly 10-day PBMC culture with coronavirus spike peptide pools or control peptides (ViraFEST assay). Dates of PCR positivity, March to December 2020, preceded the US Alpha, Beta and Delta variants. An Oncomine TCR Beta short-read assay was used to sequence the DNA from cultured CD4+ T cells. Each CDR3 protein is one row after TCRdb ran MiXCR on the PCR reads. The sample has over 11,000 distinct CDR3 sequences; around 21% are singletons. Comment on this clonotype: The antigen remains undetermined. The junction shows a germline mismatch at one end, possibly a read error.

General observations from the study: Median SARS-CoV-2-reactive clonotypes rose from roughly 22 to 38, not significantly. Analysis covered relatively few convalescent patients and lacked any early post-infection timepoints.

CDR1 and CDR2 from the germline V gene are DFQATT and SNEGSKA (reference sequence). The length of the CDR3 is 16 residues. Material for sequencing was cultured CD4+ T cells from blood. The V and J genes are TRBV20-1 and TRBJ2-5; possible D gene TRBD2, 7 bases. This clonotype was sampled from a human donor with COVID-19. The CDR3 sequence: CCARGGGLGVQETQYF. CDR3 sequence (DNA): TGCTGTGCTAGAGGGGGGGGGTTAGGCGTCCAAGAGACCCAGTACTTC.